These 20 T cell receptor beta chains came from one sample sequenced in a study of T cell clones after liver transplantation. TCRdb keeps only in-frame clones here, not all; method: immunoSEQ multiplex PCR. The table shows 95,000 to 110,000 clones, with 80% to 85% occurring only once. The sample consisted of CD4+ T cells from blood, taken before liver transplant. The receptors come from a human donor who received a liver transplant.

Only a few counts were recorded for this clone. The J gene is TRBJ1-2, the V gene TRBV5-6; possibly TRBD1 for D (5 bases). The CDR3 loop spans 14 amino acids. Trimming took off 0 bases at V and 2 bases at J, with 8 bases between the two ends. Germline V lookup: CDR1 SGHDT, CDR2 YYEEEE. The CDR3 sequence: CASSLDRSNYGYTF. DNA of the CDR3: TGTGCCAGCAGCTTGGACAGGTCGAACTATGGCTACACCTTC.

This clone was found a few times. The chain couples TRBV2 to TRBJ1-5; D gene ambiguous. Germline-derived CDR1 and CDR2 are SNHLY and FYNNEI. V was trimmed by 3 bases and J by 2 bases, leaving 8 bases between them. CDR3 length: 14 residues. As DNA, the CDR3 is TGTGCCAGCAGTGAGGGGTCGGGCAATCAGCCCCAGCATTTT. Translating gives CASSEGSGNQPQHF. Supplemented by reference TRBV2 and TRBJ1-5, the full variable domain reads EPEVTQTPSHQVTQMGQEVILRCVPISNHLYFYWYRQILGQKVEFLVSFYNNEISEKSEIFDDQFSVERPDGSNFTLKIRSTKLEDSAMYFCASSEGSGNQPQHFGDGTRLSIL.

The chain uses TRBV14 and TRBJ2-7, with D maybe TRBD1 (6 bases). This CDR3 comprises 14 residues. Germline-derived CDR1 and CDR2 are SGHDN and FVKESK. V shed 6 bases and J shed 3 bases, with 15 bases lying between them. The CDR3 DNA sequence: TGTGCCAGCAGTCAGATCGGACAGAACTACGAGCAGTACTTC. This translates into CASSQIGQNYEQYF.

The chain uses TRBV15 and TRBJ1-5, with a tentative D call TRBD1 (5 bases). Trimming removed 5 bases at V and 3 bases at J, with 17 bases between. Germline CDR1 LNHNV, CDR2 YYDKDF (reference sequence). The CDR3 sequence is 16 residues long. The chain's CDR3 is CATSSGVGTDNQPQHF. The CDR3 DNA follows: TGTGCCACCAGCTCTGGGGTCGGGACGGACAATCAGCCCCAGCATTTT.

The chain couples TRBV4-1 to TRBJ2-7; D ambiguous. This CDR3 is 18 amino acids long. Between the trimmed V and J ends, which lost 1 base and 4 bases, there was a span of 23 bases. Germline V gene data show CDR1 as MGHRA and CDR2 as YSYEKL. In nucleotides, the CDR3 is TGCGCCAGCAGCCAAGCGAAAAATCTCGCAGGCTTTCAGTACGAGCAGTACTTC. This encodes CASSQAKNLAGFQYEQYF.

The V call is TRBV10-3, the J call TRBJ1-1; 11 bases are a match to TRBD1. The germline V gene encodes CDR1 ENHRY and CDR2 SYGVKD. J lost 4 bases, V lost 7 bases, and 5 bases had no gene match. The CDR3 consists of 14 residues. The CDR3 nucleotides are TGTGCCATCACCAGGACAGGGGGCGGCACTGAAGCTTTCTTT. This codes for CAITRTGGGTEAFF.

The chain employs TRBV2 and TRBJ1-4; D is possibly TRBD1 (5 bases). The germline CDR1 and CDR2 sequences are SNHLY and FYNNEI. The CDR3 has 14 residues. V lost 4 bases and J 7 bases, leaving 13 bases between the germline ends. CDR3 sequence (DNA): TGTGCCAGCAGTGTGGCAGGGCGGGGTGAAAAACTGTTTTTT. This codes for CASSVAGRGEKLFF.

The chain recombines TRBV19 with TRBJ2-6, with D possibly TRBD2 on 5 matching bases. The CDR3 totals 13 residues. V lost 8 bases, J lost 2 bases, and 7 bases lay in between. Germline V lookup: CDR1 LNHDA, CDR2 SQIVND (reference sequence). This CDR3 is CASGGTGANVLTF. CDR3 nucleotides: TGTGCCAGTGGAGGCACTGGGGCCAACGTCCTGACTTTC.

This rearrangement joins TRBV7-2 to TRBJ2-4; no firm D call. V was cut by 4 bases and J by 6 bases, with 13 bases left in between. Germline V gene data show CDR1 as SGHTA and CDR2 as FQGNSA. CDR3 length: 14 amino acids. The DNA of the CDR3 is TGTGCCAGCAGCTCATTGTCCCCCCCAAACATTCAGTACTTC. Translating it yields CASSSLSPPNIQYF.

The V and J genes are TRBV5-7 and TRBJ1-1; 8 bases are a match to TRBD1. TRBV5-7 is annotated as an ORF whose role is uncertain. The CDR3 sequence is 15 residues long. The J segment lost 5 bases and the V segment lost 5 bases, leaving 11 bases of the junction unmatched. The CDR3, as DNA: TGTGCCAGCAGGACCTCGGGCAGGGGGCATACTGAAGCTTTCTTT. Translated: CASRTSGRGHTEAFF.

The DNA of the CDR3 is TGTGCCTGGAGTGTTCGGTGGGAGGGCCGCCACGAGCAGTACTTC. Its translation is CAWSVRWEGRHEQYF. J is TRBJ2-7 and V is TRBV30, with TRBD2 matching 7 bases. CDR1 and CDR2 (germline): GTSNPN, SVGIG (reference sequence). V trimming: 0 bases; J trimming: 5 bases; junction bases outside the gene matches: 10. The CDR3 has 15 amino acids.

This rearrangement joins TRBV25-1 to TRBJ1-1; D is uncertain. The V gene's germline CDR1 is MGHDK and CDR2 SYGVNS. V dropped 1 base and J dropped 5 bases, with 14 bases sitting between them. The length of the CDR3 is 15 residues. Here the CDR3 DNA reads TGTGCCAGCAGTGAATCTACGACGGTTGCGACTGAAGCTTTCTTT. Protein product: CASSESTTVATEAFF.

This chain connects TRBV6-5 to TRBJ1-2; a weak D match, TRBD1 (5 bases). There are 15 residues in the CDR3. Germline CDR1 and CDR2: MNHEY and SVGAGI. V was pared by 4 bases and J by 1 base, with 13 bases between. In nucleotides, the CDR3 is TGTGCCAGCAGTTCCCTCCTCAGGGTTAACTATGGCTACACCTTC. This gives the protein CASSSLLRVNYGYTF.

The chain joins TRBV19 to TRBJ2-1; D unclear. This CDR3 comprises 12 residues. The V gene lost 8 bases and the J gene lost 5 bases, with 10 bases spanning the gap. Per germline, CDR1 LNHDA and CDR2 SQIVND (reference sequence). This CDR3 is CASLSRNNEQFF. In nucleotides, the CDR3 is TGTGCCAGTCTTTCCAGGAACAATGAGCAGTTCTTC.

Relative to its sample, this clone is medium-sized. The gene calls are TRBV7-9 and TRBJ2-7, with 10 positions matching TRBD2. With V trimmed by 6 bases and J by 4 bases, 12 bases remained unmatched. Germline assignment: CDR1 SEHNR and CDR2 FQNEAQ (reference sequence). CDR3 length: 16 amino acids. CDR3 residues: CASRPSPLAGSYEQYF. The CDR3 DNA reads as TGTGCCAGCAGACCTTCCCCACTAGCGGGGAGTTACGAGCAGTACTTC.

This chain uses TRBV2 with TRBJ2-4; 7 bases agree with TRBD1. Germline-derived CDR1 and CDR2 are SNHLY and FYNNEI. CDR3 length equals 15 residues. V lost 6 bases, J lost 13 bases, and 18 bases stayed unmatched. This CDR3 reads CASRTQGILVGLQYF. The CDR3 DNA reads TGTGCCAGCAGGACACAGGGGATATTGGTTGGACTCCAGTACTTC.

The chain couples TRBV27 to TRBJ1-1; 7 nucleotides match TRBD1. CDR1 is MNHEY, CDR2 SMNVEV, per germline (reference sequence). The ends lost 6 bases at V and 1 base at J; junction bases unmatched: 11. The CDR3 extends over 16 amino acids. CDR3 loop: CASRRPGQPTNTEAFF. The DNA of the CDR3 is TGTGCCAGCAGGCGTCCGGGACAGCCGACGAACACTGAAGCTTTCTTT.

This clone occurred once. The V gene is TRBV9, the J gene TRBJ2-7; D is unclear. The germline V gene has CDR1 SGDLS and CDR2 YYNGEE. V lost 0 bases and J lost 4, with 14 bases in between. There are 15 residues in the CDR3. The CDR3: CASSVEDQWAYEQYF. The DNA of the CDR3 is TGTGCCAGCAGCGTAGAGGACCAGTGGGCGTACGAGCAGTACTTC.

The chain carries TRBV29-1 and TRBJ1-1; perhaps TRBD1 as D (5 bases). The CDR3 contains 12 residues. Germline CDR1 reads SQVTM; CDR2 reads ANQGSEA. Trimming stripped 6 bases from V and 3 bases from J, with 11 bases between. In nucleotides, the CDR3 is TGCAGCGTCGCTGACAGATACACTGAAGCTTTCTTT. Its protein is CSVADRYTEAFF. The complete variable domain, with remaining parts taken from reference TRBV29-1 and TRBJ1-1, reads SAVISQKPSRDICQRGTSLTIQCQVDSQVTMMFWYRQQPGQSLTLIATANQGSEATYESGFVIDKFPISRPNLTFSTLTVSNMSPEDSSIYLCSVADRYTEAFFGQGTRLTVV.

The chain recombines TRBV5-1 with TRBJ1-2; D unresolved. V was trimmed by 5 bases and J by 7 bases, leaving 18 bases between them. Germline V gene data show CDR1 as SGHRS and CDR2 as YFSETQ. The CDR3 sequence is 14 residues long. CDR3 in amino acids: CASRLGQEPSGYTF. The CDR3, as DNA: TGCGCCAGCAGGCTTGGGCAGGAACCAAGTGGCTACACCTTC.